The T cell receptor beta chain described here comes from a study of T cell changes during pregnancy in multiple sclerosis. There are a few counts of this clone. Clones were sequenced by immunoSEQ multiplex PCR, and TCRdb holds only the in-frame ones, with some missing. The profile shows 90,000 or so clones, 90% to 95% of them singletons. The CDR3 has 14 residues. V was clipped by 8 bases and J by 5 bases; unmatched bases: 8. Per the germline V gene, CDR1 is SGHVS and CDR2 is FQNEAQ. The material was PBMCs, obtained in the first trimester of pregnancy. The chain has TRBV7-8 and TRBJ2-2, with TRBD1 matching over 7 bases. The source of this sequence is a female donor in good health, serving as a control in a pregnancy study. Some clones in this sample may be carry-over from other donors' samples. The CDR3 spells CASALDRETGELFF. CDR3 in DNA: TGTGCCAGCGCCCTCGACAGGGAGACCGGGGAGCTGTTTTTT.